What follows are 30 T cell receptor beta chains derived from one specimen sequenced in a study of CD8+ T cells in alopecia areata. In each case, RNA was isolated and then reverse transcribed into cDNA as the sequencing template. Measured with immunoSEQ multiplex PCR; TCRdb has only the in-frame clones, and not every one. The data contain approximately 130,000 clones, approximately 57% of them seen just once; the ten biggest clones take up 5% to 7%. The treatment is: oral pan-JAK inhibitor, 5-10 mg twice daily. The sample here was CD4+ T cells sorted from blood, taken at week 4, from a patient treated with tofacitinib. These receptor sequences come from a human donor with alopecia areata.

V and J are TRBV4-3 and TRBJ1-4; tentative D call: TRBD1 (5 bases). From germline, CDR1 is LGHNA and CDR2 YSLEER. Trimming removed 3 bases at V and 4 bases at J, with 12 bases between. CDR3 length equals 15 residues. The CDR3 sequence: CASSQTGTDNEKLFF. The CDR3 nucleotides are TGCGCCAGCAGCCAGACCGGGACTGATAATGAAAAACTGTTTTTT.

This clone has only a few counts. The chain carries TRBV4-3 and TRBJ2-1, with 9 bases lining up with TRBD2. Germline loops: CDR1 LGHNA, CDR2 YSLEER. This CDR3 contains 15 residues. V gave up 0 bases and J gave up 9 bases; unmatched junction bases: 6. CDR3 in amino acids: CASSQDPAGGVEQFF. The DNA for the CDR3 is TGCGCCAGCAGCCAAGATCCAGCGGGGGGTGTTGAGCAGTTCTTC.

This chain uses TRBV7-9 with TRBJ1-2; D call uncertain. The germline V gene has CDR1 SEHNR and CDR2 FQNEAQ (reference sequence). The CDR3 sequence is 14 residues long. The germline V and J ends were trimmed by 1 base and 6 bases, with 12 bases remaining between them. The DNA for the CDR3 is TGTGCCAGCAGCTTAGGTCGTCTGGCTCATGGCTACACCTTC. It codes for CASSLGRLAHGYTF.

V gene TRBV10-3 combines with J gene TRBJ1-5; D remains unclear. The V end lost 6 bases, the J end lost 3 bases, and 15 bases lay between the germline ends. CDR3 length equals 15 residues. Germline CDR1 is ENHRY and CDR2 is SYGVKD. CDR3 sequence (DNA): TGTGCCATCAGGCCGGACGGGCTGACCAATCAGCCCCAGCATTTT. It specifies CAIRPDGLTNQPQHF.

V usage is TRBV2 and J usage is TRBJ1-1, with a tentative D call TRBD1 (5 bases). V dropped 6 bases and J dropped 10 bases, with 15 bases sitting between them. This CDR3 comprises 12 residues. Germline lookup yields CDR1 SNHLY and CDR2 FYNNEI. The CDR3, as DNA: TGTGCCAGCAGCACACCAGGGAGCAGAGCTTTCTTT. Translation: CASSTPGSRAFF.

The rearrangement uses TRBV9 and TRBJ2-2; the D is unclear. Trimming took 0 bases from V and 6 from J, leaving 9 bases between them. This CDR3 comprises 14 residues. Looked up from germline, CDR1 is SGDLS and CDR2 is YYNGEE. CDR3 amino acids: CASSVASAAGELFF. The CDR3 coding sequence is TGTGCCAGCAGCGTAGCTTCCGCGGCCGGGGAGCTGTTTTTT.

The chain couples TRBV5-1 to TRBJ2-3; D gene unclear. The germline CDR1 and CDR2 sequences are SGHRS and YFSETQ. The CDR3 contains 14 residues. Deletions cut 0 bases from V and 5 bases from J, with 10 bases between. The CDR3 bases are TGCGCCAGCAGCTTGGGATTGGTTGGAGATACGCAGTATTTT. Protein sequence: CASSLGLVGDTQYF.

This clone was counted between two and nine times. The V gene is TRBV7-2, the J gene TRBJ2-2, with no clear D. Germline assignment: CDR1 SGHTA and CDR2 FQGNSA. V was pared by 1 base and J by 2 bases, with 11 bases between. The CDR3 runs to 16 residues. CDR3 coding DNA: TGTGCCAGCAGCTTAGGTCATATCGATAACACCGGGGAGCTGTTTTTT. This translates into CASSLGHIDNTGELFF.

V and J are TRBV2 and TRBJ1-5, with a tentative D call TRBD1 (5 bases). The V end lost 4 bases, the J end lost 1 base, and 11 bases lay between the germline ends. Germline lookup yields CDR1 SNHLY and CDR2 FYNNEI. The CDR3 covers 15 residues. The CDR3 DNA reads as TGTGCCAGCAGTGCTTTCAGGGCGAGCAATCAGCCCCAGCATTTT. Protein product: CASSAFRASNQPQHF.

This chain joins TRBV5-4 and TRBJ1-3, with D maybe TRBD1 (6 bases). The V end was cut by 4 bases, the J end by 0 bases, with 11 bases between. Germline V CDR1 and CDR2: SGHNT, YYREEE (reference sequence). CDR3 size: 15 residues. The CDR3 DNA is TGTGCCAGCAGCCCGGACAGCCGCTCTGGAAACACCATATATTTT. Protein product: CASSPDSRSGNTIYF.

CDR3 coding DNA: TGTGCCTGGAGTGTAGGGGGGGATGAGCAGTTCTTC. It is translated as CAWSVGGDEQFF. The chain has TRBV30 and TRBJ2-1; D possibly corresponds to TRBD2 (7 bases). This CDR3 is 12 amino acids long. Trimming pared 0 bases from V and 8 bases from J, leaving 8 bases between. Germline values: CDR1 GTSNPN, CDR2 SVGIG (reference sequence).

The V gene is TRBV11-2, the J gene TRBJ2-5, with D hard to call. This CDR3 has 12 amino acids. CDR1 is SGHAT, CDR2 FQNNGV, per germline. Trimming stripped 0 bases from V and 5 bases from J, with 4 bases between. The CDR3 nucleotides are TGTGCCAGCAGCTTAGATGGGGAGACCCAGTACTTC. It specifies CASSLDGETQYF.

The chain joins TRBV30 to TRBJ1-2; the D is unclear. There are 11 residues in the CDR3. The V end was cut by 2 bases, the J end by 6 bases, with 7 bases between. From germline, CDR1 is GTSNPN and CDR2 SVGIG (reference sequence). The CDR3 loop is CAWSRLNGYTF. The DNA for the CDR3 is TGTGCCTGGAGTAGGCTCAATGGCTACACCTTC.

The chain joins TRBV7-6 to TRBJ2-5; D is uncertain. The V gene lost 3 bases and the J gene lost 2 bases, with 7 bases spanning the gap. CDR3 length: 13 residues. Germline V gene lookup returns CDR1 SGHVS and CDR2 FNYEAQ. CDR3 amino acids: CASSFFQQETQYF. The CDR3, as DNA: TGTGCCAGCAGCTTCTTTCAGCAAGAGACCCAGTACTTC.

The chain has TRBV7-2 and TRBJ2-7; the D is unclear. The CDR3 contains 13 residues. Germline CDR1 is SGHTA and CDR2 is FQGNSA. The V gene lost 5 bases and the J gene lost 2 bases, with 10 bases spanning the gap. The DNA for the CDR3 is TGTGCCAGCAGCACAAACGGTCCCTACGAGCAGTACTTC. Protein sequence: CASSTNGPYEQYF.

This chain uses TRBV25-1 with TRBJ2-2, with D perhaps TRBD2 (5 bases). The germline V gene has CDR1 MGHDK and CDR2 SYGVNS. V lost 5 bases to trimming and J lost 2 bases, with 12 bases between them. The CDR3 contains 15 residues. The DNA of the CDR3 is TGTGCCAGCAGTCGACGAGCGGACAACACCGGGGAGCTGTTTTTT. This translates into CASSRRADNTGELFF.

This clone was found once. The V gene is TRBV11-1, the J gene TRBJ2-7, with D maybe TRBD1 (7 bases). There are 15 residues in the CDR3. The ends were cut back, 5 bases at V and 3 bases at J, with 17 bases in the middle. Germline V gives CDR1 SGHAT, CDR2 FQDESV (reference sequence). This CDR3 reads CASSREKGQNYEQYF. CDR3 nucleotides: TGTGCCAGCAGCCGGGAGAAGGGACAGAACTACGAGCAGTACTTC.

V gene TRBV30 combines with J gene TRBJ2-7, with 10 bases matching TRBD2. This CDR3 has 14 amino acids. Losses at the gene ends were 0 bases for V and 7 bases for J; bases not matched to a gene: 6. Germline lookup yields CDR1 GTSNPN and CDR2 SVGIG (reference sequence). The CDR3 reads CAWSVSSGSREQYF. The CDR3 bases are TGTGCCTGGAGTGTCTCTAGCGGGAGTCGAGAGCAGTACTTC.

V gene TRBV29-1 combines with J gene TRBJ2-3; perhaps TRBD1 as D (6 bases). Per the germline V gene, CDR1 is SQVTM and CDR2 is ANQGSEA. V lost 4 bases, J lost 2 bases, and 10 bases lay in between. The CDR3 is 13 amino acids. The CDR3 loop reads CSVGRDITDTQYF. The CDR3 coding sequence is TGCAGCGTTGGCAGGGACATCACAGATACGCAGTATTTT.

The rearrangement links TRBV5-4 to TRBJ2-3; unclear D gene. V lost 5 bases, J lost 6 bases, and 10 bases lay in between. The CDR3 loop spans 12 amino acids. CDR1 is SGHNT and CDR2 is YYREEE in the germline V gene (reference sequence). The CDR3 spells CASSSGWDTQYF. The DNA of the CDR3 is TGTGCCAGCAGTTCGGGCTGGGATACGCAGTATTTT.

The sample holds one count of this clone. The chain combines TRBV7-2 with TRBJ1-6; D is unclear. This CDR3 contains 13 residues. From germline, CDR1 is SGHTA and CDR2 FQGNSA. Trimming shortened V by 6 bases and J by 6 bases, and 9 bases separated the two germline ends. CDR3 residues: CASRRDLNSPLHF. DNA for the CDR3: TGTGCCAGCAGGAGAGACCTTAATTCACCCCTCCACTTT.

This sequence joins TRBV4-1 and TRBJ2-7; no clear D. V was pared by 1 base and J by 4 bases, with 11 bases between. CDR1 and CDR2 from the germline V gene are MGHRA and YSYEKL. The CDR3 length is 14 residues. The CDR3 DNA sequence: TGCGCCAGCAGCCAAGGGCCACGGAATTACGAGCAGTACTTC. Translation: CASSQGPRNYEQYF.

This rearrangement joins TRBV28 to TRBJ2-5, with a weak D call TRBD2 (6 bases). V dropped 7 bases and J dropped 3 bases, with 12 bases sitting between them. Germline-derived CDR1 and CDR2 are MDHEN and SYDVKM. This CDR3 has 13 amino acids. DNA of the CDR3: TGTGCCAGCACCCCCGGCGGGGAAGAGACCCAGTACTTC. This gives the protein CASTPGGEETQYF.

V and J are TRBV30 and TRBJ1-2, with a tentative D call TRBD1 (5 bases). The CDR3 runs 12 residues. V shed 1 base and J shed 8 bases, with 11 bases lying between them. The germline gives CDR1 GTSNPN, CDR2 SVGIG (reference sequence). The CDR3 spells CAWSGARGGYTF. The DNA of the CDR3 is TGTGCCTGGAGTGGAGCGAGGGGCGGCTACACCTTC.

This clone came up a few times. The chain carries TRBV5-4 and TRBJ1-2, with D perhaps TRBD1 (6 bases). CDR1 and CDR2 from the germline V gene are SGHNT and YYREEE (reference sequence). V was cut by 0 bases and J by 6 bases, with 9 bases left in between. CDR3 length: 13 residues. The CDR3 region is CASSLDSGDGYTF. As DNA, the CDR3 is TGTGCCAGCAGCTTGGATTCAGGGGATGGCTACACCTTC.

The chain combines TRBV9 with TRBJ2-3; D not certain. CDR1 and CDR2 (germline): SGDLS, YYNGEE. The CDR3 is 16 amino acids. Trimming left V 1 base short and J 0 bases short, with 12 bases between. As DNA, the CDR3 is TGTGCCAGCAGCGTATCGGCGGATCCTAGCACAGATACGCAGTATTTT. As protein: CASSVSADPSTDTQYF. The complete variable domain, with remaining parts taken from reference TRBV9 and TRBJ2-3, reads DSGVTQTPKHLITATGQRVTLRCSPRSGDLSVYWYQQSLDQGLQFLIQYYNGEERAKGNILERFSAQQFPDLHSELNLSSLELGDSALYFCASSVSADPSTDTQYFGPGTRLTVL.

This clone was observed a single time. The chain carries TRBV27 and TRBJ2-4; 8 bases align to TRBD1. The CDR3 is 14 residues long. Trimming took 4 bases from V and 4 from J; bases not matched to a gene: 3. Germline loops: CDR1 MNHEY, CDR2 SMNVEV (reference sequence). CDR3 DNA: TGTGCCAGCAGTTCAAGACAGGGGAAAAACATTCAGTACTTC. Translated: CASSSRQGKNIQYF.

The CDR3 reads CATTRISGGAQYF. In DNA form, the CDR3 reads TGTGCCACTACACGGATTAGCGGGGGGGCCCAGTACTTC. The genes are TRBV6-5 and TRBJ2-5; 11 nucleotides align to TRBD2. CDR1 and CDR2 (germline): MNHEY, SVGAGI. V lost 10 bases and J lost 9; bases outside the gene matches: 10. The CDR3 extends over 13 amino acids.

The J gene is TRBJ1-5, the V gene TRBV28, with 9 bases matching TRBD1. V lost 8 bases and J lost 7; bases outside the gene matches: 15. The CDR3 totals 16 residues. Germline V gene lookup returns CDR1 MDHEN and CDR2 SYDVKM. CDR3 residues: CASLTWTGVTGQPQHF. CDR3 sequence (DNA): TGTGCCAGCCTAACTTGGACAGGGGTAACCGGCCAGCCCCAGCATTTT.

This chain joins TRBV14 and TRBJ2-3; D ambiguous. The germline CDR1 and CDR2 sequences are SGHDN and FVKESK. V dropped 4 bases and J dropped 1 base, with 9 bases sitting between them. This CDR3 contains 14 residues. CDR3 nucleotide sequence: TGTGCCAGCAGCCCCCGACCGGGCACAGATACGCAGTATTTT. It yields the protein CASSPRPGTDTQYF.